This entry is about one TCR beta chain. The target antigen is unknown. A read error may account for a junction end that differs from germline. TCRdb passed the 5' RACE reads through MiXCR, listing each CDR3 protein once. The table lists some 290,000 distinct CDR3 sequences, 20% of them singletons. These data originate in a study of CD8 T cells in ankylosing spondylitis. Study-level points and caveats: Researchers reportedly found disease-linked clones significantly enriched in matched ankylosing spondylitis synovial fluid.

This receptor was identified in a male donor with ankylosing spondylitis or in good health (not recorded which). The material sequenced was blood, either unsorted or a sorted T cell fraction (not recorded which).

CDR3 protein: CASSVTSVSTDTQYF. CDR3 nucleotide sequence: TGTGCCAGCAGCGTAACTAGCGTAAGCACAGATACGCAGTATTTT. This chain links TRBV7-3 with TRBJ2-3, with TRBD2 matching 7 bases. There are 15 residues in the CDR3. The germline V gene encodes CDR1 SGHTA and CDR2 FQGTGA. Full variable domain (remainder filled in from reference TRBV7-3 and TRBJ2-3): GAGVSQTPSNKVTEKGKYVELRCDPISGHTALYWYRQSLGQGPEFLIYFQGTGAADDSGLPNDRFFAVRPEGSVSTLKIQRTERGDSAVYLCASSVTSVSTDTQYFGPGTRLTVL.